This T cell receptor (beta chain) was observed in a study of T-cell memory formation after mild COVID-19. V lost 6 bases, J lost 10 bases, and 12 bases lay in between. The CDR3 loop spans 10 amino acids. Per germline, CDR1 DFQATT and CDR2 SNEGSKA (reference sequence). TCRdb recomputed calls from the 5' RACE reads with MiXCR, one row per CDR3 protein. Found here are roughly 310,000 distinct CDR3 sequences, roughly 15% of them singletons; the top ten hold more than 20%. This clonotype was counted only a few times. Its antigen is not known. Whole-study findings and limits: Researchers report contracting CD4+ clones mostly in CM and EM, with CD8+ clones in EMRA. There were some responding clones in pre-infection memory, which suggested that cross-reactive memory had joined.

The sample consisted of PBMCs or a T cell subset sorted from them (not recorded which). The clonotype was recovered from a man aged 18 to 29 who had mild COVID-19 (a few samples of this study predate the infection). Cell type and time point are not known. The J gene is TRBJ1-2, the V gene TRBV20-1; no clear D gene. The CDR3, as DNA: TGCAGTGCAAGGCTTACCCCCTACACCTTC. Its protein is CSARLTPYTF.